Following are 25 T cell receptor beta chains from one sample sequenced in a study of cytomegalovirus exposure and HLA in healthy donors. Sequencing used immunoSEQ multiplex PCR; TCRdb keeps in-frame clones, though not all of them. This table has about 110,000 clones, approximately 94% appearing once. Sequenced input: PBMCs. The receptors were sampled from a woman aged 18-29 years in good health and CMV-seronegative.

Here the CDR3 reads CASSYQSYNEQFF. Written as DNA, the CDR3 is TGTGCCAGCAGTTACCAGTCCTACAATGAGCAGTTCTTC. The chain joins TRBV6-5 to TRBJ2-1; D unclear. There are 13 residues in the CDR3. Looked up from germline, CDR1 is MNHEY and CDR2 is SVGAGI. V was trimmed by 2 bases and J by 1 base, leaving 3 bases between them.

The CDR3 loop reads CASQRDREAYGSPLHF. The CDR3 region has the DNA TGTGCCAGCCAGAGGGACAGGGAGGCTTATGGTTCACCCCTCCACTTT. The gene calls are TRBV7-2 and TRBJ1-6; TRBD1 agrees at 9 bases. The ends lost 8 bases at V and 9 bases at J; junction bases unmatched: 14. Germline V gene lookup returns CDR1 SGHTA and CDR2 FQGNSA. The CDR3 is 16 amino acids.

This chain uses TRBV4-1 with TRBJ2-5; TRBD2 matches at 7 bases. The V segment lost 1 base and the J segment 1 base; nucleotides outside the gene matches: 6. The CDR3 runs to 16 residues. Germline V lookup: CDR1 MGHRA, CDR2 YSYEKL. The CDR3 here is CASSQALANLQETQYF. CDR3 in DNA: TGCGCCAGCAGCCAAGCACTAGCGAATCTCCAAGAGACCCAGTACTTC.

The V gene is TRBV7-6, the J gene TRBJ1-1; D is unclear. Germline V lookup: CDR1 SGHVS, CDR2 FNYEAQ. V lost 2 bases and J 4 bases, leaving 11 bases between the germline ends. The length of the CDR3 is 14 residues. The CDR3 coding sequence is TGTGCCAGCAGCTTACTGGAGCGGGGCACTGAAGCTTTCTTT. Amino acids: CASSLLERGTEAFF.

The chain carries TRBV11-3 and TRBJ2-2, with D tentatively TRBD2 (5 bases). With 1 base removed from V and 5 bases from J, the gap between germline ends came to 8 bases. Germline V gene sequence: CDR1 SGHNT, CDR2 YENEEA. This CDR3 is 14 amino acids long. The CDR3 region has the DNA TGTGCCAGCAGCTTAGTTGCGGGTACCGGGGAGCTGTTTTTT. It specifies CASSLVAGTGELFF. The variable domain in full, completed from reference TRBV11-3 and TRBJ2-2, reads EAGVVQSPRYKIIEKKQPVAFWCNPISGHNTLYWYLQNLGQGPELLIRYENEEAVDDSQLPKDRFSAERLKGVDSTLKIQPAELGDSAVYLCASSLVAGTGELFFGEGSRLTVL.

V gene TRBV28 combines with J gene TRBJ1-2; no reliable D call. CDR1 and CDR2 (germline): MDHEN, SYDVKM. V was trimmed by 3 bases and J by 1 base, leaving 9 bases between them. The CDR3 is 14 amino acids. The CDR3 DNA follows: TGTGCCAGCAGTTTGAGGGCGATTAACTATGGCTACACCTTC. It codes for CASSLRAINYGYTF.

In its sample, this clone was seen once. The rearrangement uses TRBV27 and TRBJ2-5; 12 bases are a match to TRBD2. From germline, CDR1 is MNHEY and CDR2 SMNVEV (reference sequence). The length of the CDR3 is 17 residues. V dropped 3 bases and J dropped 4; count of bases not matched to a gene: 9. The CDR3 sequence is CASSLVLAGGPRETQYF. The CDR3 DNA follows: TGTGCCAGCAGTTTGGTGCTAGCGGGGGGGCCGAGAGAGACCCAGTACTTC.

This clone was found once. The genes are TRBV9 and TRBJ2-2; no clear D. Trimming left V 3 bases short and J 2 bases short, with 11 bases between. This CDR3 spans 15 amino acids. Germline CDR1 reads SGDLS; CDR2 reads YYNGEE. The CDR3 here is CASSATESNTGELFF. In DNA, the CDR3 is TGTGCCAGCAGCGCTACAGAGTCCAACACCGGGGAGCTGTTTTTT.

The chain joins TRBV27 to TRBJ1-1; D is unresolved. This CDR3 has 13 residues. Per the germline V gene, CDR1 is MNHEY and CDR2 is SMNVEV (reference sequence). The V and J ends lost 1 base and 4 bases respectively, with 7 bases between them. The chain's CDR3 is CASSLYGGTEAFF. The CDR3 DNA sequence: TGTGCCAGCAGTTTATACGGCGGCACTGAAGCTTTCTTT.

V gene TRBV7-9 combines with J gene TRBJ1-1, with a weak D call TRBD1 (6 bases). Trimming left V 5 bases short and J 1 base short, with 17 bases between. This CDR3 is 16 amino acids long. The germline gives CDR1 SEHNR, CDR2 FQNEAQ (reference sequence). The CDR3 is CASSAIGRGQNTEAFF. CDR3 sequence (DNA): TGTGCCAGCAGCGCTATCGGCAGGGGCCAGAACACTGAAGCTTTCTTT.

The chain has TRBV30 and TRBJ2-7; D is uncertain. The CDR3 runs to 12 residues. Per the germline V gene, CDR1 is GTSNPN and CDR2 is SVGIG (reference sequence). Deletions cut 0 bases from V and 4 bases from J, with 7 bases between. CDR3 coding DNA: TGTGCCTGGAGTGTACAAGTGTACGAGCAGTACTTC. Amino acid sequence: CAWSVQVYEQYF.

The chain couples TRBV11-2 to TRBJ1-5; D perhaps matches TRBD1 (5 bases). Germline-derived CDR1 and CDR2 are SGHAT and FQNNGV. This CDR3 contains 16 residues. Trimming took off 0 bases at V and 4 bases at J, with 13 bases between the two ends. CDR3 nucleotides: TGTGCCAGCAGCTTAGATGGGGCAGGGCATAATCAGCCCCAGCATTTT. Its protein product is CASSLDGAGHNQPQHF.

V is TRBV4-2 and J is TRBJ2-3; 8 nucleotides match TRBD2. The V gene's germline CDR1 is LGHNA and CDR2 YNFKEQ. The V gene end was trimmed by 1 base and the J gene end by 2 bases; junction bases not matched to a gene: 5. This CDR3 contains 16 residues. The CDR3 nucleotides are TGTGCCAGCAGCCAAGTTATAGCGGGGACCACAGATACGCAGTATTTT. Amino acid sequence: CASSQVIAGTTDTQYF.

J is TRBJ1-2 and V is TRBV6-5; 7 bases map to TRBD1. The CDR3 extends over 14 amino acids. Germline V gives CDR1 MNHEY, CDR2 SVGAGI. Trimming at V came to 6 bases and at J to 4 bases, leaving 8 bases not matched to a gene. CDR3 sequence reads: CASRPWDSRYGYTF. The DNA for the CDR3 is TGTGCCAGCAGACCCTGGGACAGCCGCTATGGCTACACCTTC.

The chain recombines TRBV2 with TRBJ2-3; TRBD1 matches 8 bases. The J segment lost 0 bases and the V segment lost 5 bases, leaving 7 bases of the junction unmatched. The CDR3 spans 16 residues. Germline lookup yields CDR1 SNHLY and CDR2 FYNNEI. Here the CDR3 reads CASSTDGQGSTDTQYF. CDR3 coding DNA: TGTGCCAGCAGTACGGACGGACAGGGAAGCACAGATACGCAGTATTTT.

The CDR3 nucleotides read TGTGCCAGCAGCTTAGTACTTTCGTCTGGCTACACCTTC. It yields the protein CASSLVLSSGYTF. The chain uses TRBV7-8 and TRBJ1-2, with D uncertain. Germline V CDR1 and CDR2: SGHVS, FQNEAQ. V was shortened by 1 base and J by 7 bases, with 10 bases between the two germline ends. The CDR3 has 13 amino acids.

The CDR3, as DNA: TGCGCCAGCAGCGAAAATCCAAGGGGGACCTACAATGAGCAGTTCTTC. This encodes CASSENPRGTYNEQFF. The chain employs TRBV10-1 and TRBJ2-1; tentative D call: TRBD1 (6 bases). The length of the CDR3 is 16 residues. Trimming stripped 6 bases from V and 2 bases from J, with 17 bases between. Per the germline V gene, CDR1 is WNHNN and CDR2 is SYGVQD (reference sequence).

V usage is TRBV4-2 and J usage is TRBJ1-2, with TRBD1 identical over 9 bases. V lost 1 base and J lost 8; bases outside the gene matches: 8. The CDR3 is made up of 15 amino acids. Germline V gene lookup returns CDR1 LGHNA and CDR2 YNFKEQ. This CDR3 is CASSQGDRDARGYTF. Here the CDR3 DNA reads TGTGCCAGCAGCCAAGGGGACAGGGACGCAAGAGGCTACACCTTC.

V gene TRBV7-2 combines with J gene TRBJ2-3; unclear D gene. Per germline, CDR1 SGHTA and CDR2 FQGNSA. Trimming removed 6 bases from V and 5 bases from J, with 12 bases in between. The CDR3 has 13 amino acids. The CDR3 loop reads CASSPPLVDTQYF. CDR3 DNA sequence: TGTGCCAGCAGTCCCCCTCTAGTAGATACGCAGTATTTT.

This chain uses TRBV7-3 with TRBJ2-7, with D possibly being TRBD2 (5 bases). This CDR3 has 14 residues. Germline CDR1 reads SGHTA; CDR2 reads FQGTGA. The V end was cut by 10 bases, the J end by 3 bases, with 19 bases between. The CDR3 sequence is CAKQWLAQDYEQYF. The DNA for the CDR3 is TGTGCCAAACAGTGGCTAGCTCAGGACTACGAGCAGTACTTC. The whole variable domain, remainder taken from reference TRBV7-3 and TRBJ2-7, is GAGVSQTPSNKVTEKGKYVELRCDPISGHTALYWYRQSLGQGPEFLIYFQGTGAADDSGLPNDRFFAVRPEGSVSTLKIQRTERGDSAVYLCAKQWLAQDYEQYFGPGTRLTVT.

V gene TRBV11-3 combines with J gene TRBJ2-2; D uncertain. V gave up 3 bases and J gave up 1 base, with 12 bases separating them. Germline CDR1 SGHNT, CDR2 YENEEA. This CDR3 comprises 16 residues. The CDR3 loop reads CASSLRLALNTGELFF. As DNA, the CDR3 is TGTGCCAGCAGCTTGAGGCTTGCTCTGAACACCGGGGAGCTGTTTTTT.

As concerns this clone: The junction and the germline gene differ at one end; a read error may be behind it. The gene calls are TRBV28 and TRBJ2-7, with TRBD1 matching 7 bases. Germline assignment: CDR1 MDHEN and CDR2 SYDVKM. The CDR3 runs to 10 residues. The CDR3 DNA reads as TGTGCCAGCGGACAGGCCTGGGTCATCTTC. Amino acids: CASGQAWVIF.

In nucleotides, the CDR3 is TGCGCCAGCAGCCAAGATTGGAGGGTACAAGAGACCCAGTACTTC. Its translation: CASSQDWRVQETQYF. The rearrangement links TRBV4-1 to TRBJ2-5; D possibly corresponds to TRBD2 (6 bases). Germline CDR1 and CDR2: MGHRA and YSYEKL. The CDR3 is made up of 15 amino acids. V was trimmed by 0 bases and J by 2 bases, leaving 10 bases between them.

This chain uses TRBV18 with TRBJ2-7; 10 bases line up with TRBD1. Looked up from germline, CDR1 is KGHSH and CDR2 is LQKENI. V lost 6 bases and J lost 6; bases outside the gene matches: 8. This CDR3 is 14 amino acids long. CDR3 region: CASSHRQGAVEQYF. The DNA for the CDR3 is TGTGCCAGCTCCCATCGACAGGGGGCGGTCGAGCAGTACTTC. Looking up the rest from reference TRBV18 and TRBJ2-7 gives the full variable domain: NAGVMQNPRHLVRRRGQEARLRCSPMKGHSHVYWYRQLPEEGLKFMVYLQKENIIDESGMPKERFSAEFPKEGPSILRIQQVVRGDSAAYFCASSHRQGAVEQYFGPGTRLTVT.

The rearrangement links TRBV10-3 to TRBJ2-2; 8 bases map to TRBD2. The germline CDR1 and CDR2 sequences are ENHRY and SYGVKD. The CDR3 has 17 residues. After removal of 0 bases from V and 1 base from J, the junction contained 4 bases not matched to a gene. The CDR3 protein is CAISESLAGMNTGELFF. The CDR3 DNA reads TGTGCCATCAGTGAGTCGTTAGCGGGGATGAACACCGGGGAGCTGTTTTTT.